This is a list of T cell receptor beta chains from one sample in a study of T cell responses to AZD1222 COVID-19 vaccine. This table comes from immunoSEQ multiplex PCR, and its TCRdb copy is limited to in-frame clones, with some not included. The sample carries some 120,000 clones, 70% to 85% recorded once. The material was peripheral blood, obtained 28 days after the second AZD1222 dose. The receptor source for this set is an adult who received the AZD1222 COVID-19 vaccine. Each CDR3 is given with its conserved first and last residue. A D gene is named only where the DNA matches it firmly. Clone sizes are given selectively: once, few, many, or a class where the clone is expanded.

clone size	D gene	J gene	V gene	CDR3 DNA	CDR3 protein
.	TRBD2	TRBJ2-1	TRBV29-1	TGCAGCGTCGTACGTCTAGCGGGGGGCCCGACCTCCTACAATGAGCAGTTCTTC	CSVVRLAGGPTSYNEQFF
.	.	TRBJ2-2	TRBV9	TGTGCCAGCAGCGTAAGGAAGACGGGGGTCCCCTTCACCGGGGAGCTGTTTTTT	CASSVRKTGVPFTGELFF
.	.	TRBJ1-2	TRBV28	TGTGCCAGCAGATCCGAGCGCTATGGCTACACCTTC	CASRSERYGYTF
few	.	TRBJ2-7	TRBV21-1	TGTGCCAGCAGCCATCGGAAGGAGGGACAGGGGACGACCTACGAGCAGTACTTC	CASSHRKEGQGTTYEQYF
.	.	TRBJ2-1	TRBV5-5	TGTGCCAGCAGCTTGGTGGCGGTCAATGAGCAGTTCTTC	CASSLVAVNEQFF
.	.	TRBJ1-1	TRBV19	TGTGCCAGTAGTATGCCGGCAGGGGCCACTGAAGCTTTCTTT	CASSMPAGATEAFF
.	TRBD2	TRBJ2-1	TRBV18	TGTGCCAGCTCTAAGACTAGCGGGGTATACAATGAGCAGTTCTTC	CASSKTSGVYNEQFF
.	TRBD1	TRBJ2-2	TRBV2	TGTGCCAGCAGTGGATACCCCGGGACAGATTACACCGGGGAGCTGTTTTTT	CASSGYPGTDYTGELFF
.	.	TRBJ1-2	TRBV29-1	TGCAGCGGCGGGGGAGGCGGCTCCGGCTACACCTTC	CSGGGGGSGYTF
.	.	TRBJ2-1	TRBV7-2	TGTGCCAGCAGCTTTTCTAGCAGGGTAGGGGATGAGCAGTTCTTC	CASSFSSRVGDEQFF
once	.	TRBJ2-7	TRBV6-6	TGTGCCAGCAGTTCGACAGGCTCCTACGAGCAGTACTTC	CASSSTGSYEQYF
.	.	TRBJ1-5	TRBV7-8	TGTGCCAGCAGCCAGGCTAGTCAGCCCCAGCATTTT	CASSQASQPQHF
few	.	TRBJ1-6	TRBV2	TGTGCCAGCAGTGAAGAACAGGGAGATTCACCCCTCCACTTT	CASSEEQGDSPLHF
.	.	TRBJ1-6	TRBV2	TGTGCCAGCAGCGCCTACCGTGTGGGAAATTCACCCCTCCACTTT	CASSAYRVGNSPLHF
few	.	TRBJ1-1	TRBV18	TGTGCCAGCTCCCCCCAGGTCAACGCCGTCATCTTAGGAGAAGCTTTCTTT	CASSPQVNAVILGEAFF
many	.	TRBJ1-3	TRBV15	TGTGCCACCAGCAGAGATCGGGGGAGGGGAAACACCATATATTTT	CATSRDRGRGNTIYF
.	.	TRBJ1-5	TRBV7-9	TGTGCCAGCAGGTCCGGGGCCATCGGCCCCCAGCATTTT	CASRSGAIGPQHF
.	TRBD1	TRBJ1-1	TRBV28	TGTGCCAGCAGCTCACAGGGGGCGAGGACTGAAGCTTTCTTT	CASSSQGARTEAFF
.	.	TRBJ1-5	TRBV6-2/TRBV6-3	TGTGCCAGCAGTCCCCTCTTGAACCTCCGGGGTCAGCCCCAGCATTTT	CASSPLLNLRGQPQHF
.	.	TRBJ2-1	TRBV28	TGTGCCAGCAGTTTTTCAAATGAGCAGTTCTTC	CASSFSNEQFF
.	.	TRBJ2-7	TRBV4-1	TGCGCCAGCAGCCCGTTCACAGGTACCTACGAGCAGTACTTC	CASSPFTGTYEQYF
.	TRBD1	TRBJ2-7	TRBV18	TGTGCCAGCTCACCCCCGGGACAGGGTTACGAGCAGTACTTC	CASSPPGQGYEQYF
.	TRBD2	TRBJ2-1	TRBV3-1/TRBV3-2	TGTGCCAGCAGCCGATTGAGCGGGGGGGCCCAAAATGAGCAGTTCTTC	CASSRLSGGAQNEQFF
.	.	TRBJ2-2	TRBV5-1	TGCGCCAGCGACAAGTCGAACACCGGGGAGCTGTTTTTT	CASDKSNTGELFF
few	.	TRBJ1-2	TRBV13	TGTGCCAGCAGCTTTCTGCAGGGAGGATATGGCTACACCTTC	CASSFLQGGYGYTF
.	.	TRBJ1-1	TRBV19	TGTGCCAGTAGTATCCCGCACTCGAACACTGAAGCTTTCTTT	CASSIPHSNTEAFF
.	.	TRBJ2-5	TRBV5-4	TGTGCCAGCAGCCGCCCAGCGGCCCAAGAGACCCAGTACTTC	CASSRPAAQETQYF
.	.	TRBJ1-2	TRBV7-2	TGTGCCAGCAGCTCACAACAGGGCAGCTATGGCTACACCTTC	CASSSQQGSYGYTF
.	.	TRBJ1-1	TRBV6-2/TRBV6-3	TGTGCCAGCAGTTACTCGGGGGGGTTACAAGCTTTCTTT	CASSYSGGLQAFF
.	.	TRBJ1-6	TRBV6-5	TGTGCCAGCAGTTACTCTTACGGCAGCTATAATTCACCCCTCCACTTT	CASSYSYGSYNSPLHF
.	.	TRBJ2-2	TRBV7-2	TGTGCCAGCAGCGCGCCGGTCGGCACCGGGGAGCTGTTTTTT	CASSAPVGTGELFF
.	TRBD1	TRBJ2-7	TRBV29-1	TGCAGCGTGGGTAGGGGGAACAGGGGAAACTACGAGCAGTACTTC	CSVGRGNRGNYEQYF
.	.	TRBJ2-2	TRBV19	TGTGCCAGTAGTACCCCCGGGGAGCTGTTTTTT	CASSTPGELFF
.	TRBD1	TRBJ1-2	TRBV9	TGTGCCAGCAGCGTGACCCTAGATCGGACAGGGGATTATGGCTACACCTTC	CASSVTLDRTGDYGYTF
.	.	TRBJ1-5	TRBV28	TGTGCCAGCAGTTCCCCGGGTCCAGGGAATCAGCCCCAGCATTTT	CASSSPGPGNQPQHF
.	.	TRBJ2-7	TRBV5-4	TGTGCCAGCAGCTTCCGGGGCCCTGGAGAGCAGTACTTC	CASSFRGPGEQYF
.	TRBD1	TRBJ1-2	TRBV24-1	TGTGCCACCAGTGGAGCCAACAGGGGACAAAACTATGGCTACACCTTC	CATSGANRGQNYGYTF
.	TRBD1	TRBJ2-7	TRBV19	TGTGCCAGTAGAACGTCCGGGACAGGGGACCACGAGCAGTACTTC	CASRTSGTGDHEQYF
.	TRBD1	TRBJ1-6	TRBV7-8	TGTGCCAGCAGCTCGACAGGGATCTACCTCCCAGCCCTCCACTTT	CASSSTGIYLPALHF
once	TRBD1	TRBJ2-7	TRBV7-2	TGTGCCAGCAGCTTAGGGGACAGACCCTCCTACGAGCAGTACTTC	CASSLGDRPSYEQYF
.	.	TRBJ2-1	TRBV3-1/TRBV3-2	TGTGCCAGCAGCCAAGAGCATGAGCAGTTCTTC	CASSQEHEQFF